This TCR beta chain was identified in a study of human T cells and chemical hapten exposure. Whole-study context: Each patient's scalp received weekly diphenylcyclopropenone throughout the approximately 23-week study.

The time point denotes: pre-sensitization, week 0. Treatment specified: therapeutic diphenylcyclopropenone sensitization with weekly scalp DPC. Blood draws preceded each patch test application. Authors' analysis steps: Around 97,000 TCRs per sample was the median, with a range of about 20,000 to 690,600. MiXCR, applied by TCRdb to the RACE reads, yields one record per CDR3 protein. In this record, the V and J calls reflect TCRdb's handling and not the investigators' own analysis. The repertoire consists of some 70,000 distinct CDR3 sequences, with approximately 10% occurring once and the leading ten covering roughly 5%. The germline CDR1 and CDR2 sequences are SNHLY and FYNNEI. Trimming pared 4 bases from V and 4 bases from J, leaving 13 bases between. The CDR3 is 14 amino acids. Study results and caveats: TCRs exceeding 1 in 1000 frequency stayed unchanged with DPC sensitization.

As to this clonotype: Its antigen is still unknown.

The sample in question was whole blood, obtained in connection with sensitization to the hapten diphenylcyclopropenone (DPC). The clonotype was recovered from a woman aged 45-59 years with alopecia areata. Some clones in this sample may be carry-over from other donors' samples. The gene calls are TRBV2 and TRBJ1-2, with D possibly TRBD1 on 5 matching bases. CDR3 loop: CASSVQTAGYGYTF. The DNA of the CDR3 is TGTGCCAGCAGTGTACAGACAGCGGGCTATGGCTACACCTTC. The whole variable domain, remainder taken from reference TRBV2 and TRBJ1-2, is EPEVTQTPSHQVTQMGQEVILRCVPISNHLYFYWYRQILGQKVEFLVSFYNNEISEKSEIFDDQFSVERPDGSNFTLKIRSTKLEDSAMYFCASSVQTAGYGYTFGSGTRLTVV.